The 11 T cell receptor beta chains listed next were all sequenced from one sample in a study of PD-1 blockade in mismatch repair-deficient tumors. Assay used: immunoSEQ multiplex PCR; TCRdb lists only in-frame clones, some missing. The sample contains around 100,000 clones, 60% to 85% of which appear only once. The material was peripheral blood, obtained approximately 60 weeks after starting pembrolizumab. The receptor set was obtained from an adult with mismatch repair-deficient cancer.

The J gene is TRBJ1-5, the V gene TRBV27, with 11 nucleotides matching TRBD1. Trimming cost V 4 bases and J 6 bases; bases outside gene matches: 5. Germline CDR1 is MNHEY and CDR2 is SMNVEV (reference sequence). The CDR3 is 15 residues long. CDR3 region: CASSSGQGDVQPQHF. DNA for the CDR3: TGTGCCAGCAGTTCGGGACAGGGGGACGTTCAGCCCCAGCATTTT.

The gene calls are TRBV18 and TRBJ1-1; D might be TRBD1 (5 bases). This CDR3 spans 14 amino acids. Germline values: CDR1 KGHSH, CDR2 LQKENI. V lost 3 bases, J lost 0 bases, and 8 bases lay in between. CDR3 protein: CASSPGLLNTEAFF. The CDR3 DNA reads TGTGCCAGCTCACCGGGGCTCCTGAACACTGAAGCTTTCTTT.

The chain recombines TRBV7-2 with TRBJ1-1; D ambiguous. The CDR3 loop spans 14 amino acids. The ends were cut back, 3 bases at V and 1 base at J, with 9 bases in the middle. The germline CDR1 and CDR2 sequences are SGHTA and FQGNSA. CDR3 residues: CASSFLPENTEAFF. Here the CDR3 DNA reads TGTGCCAGCAGCTTTTTACCCGAGAACACTGAAGCTTTCTTT. Drawing the rest from reference TRBV7-2 and TRBJ1-1, the complete variable domain is GAGVSQSPSNKVTEKGKDVELRCDPISGHTALYWYRQSLGQGLEFLIYFQGNSAPDKSGLPSDRFSAERTGGSVSTLTIQRTQQEDSAVYLCASSFLPENTEAFFGQGTRLTVV.

The CDR3 spells CASSIRHPRGGLAGGSDTQYF. DNA for the CDR3: TGTGCCAGTAGTATACGGCACCCACGAGGAGGACTAGCGGGAGGGTCAGATACGCAGTATTTT. This chain links TRBV19 with TRBJ2-3, with TRBD2 matching 15 bases. There are 21 residues in the CDR3. With V trimmed by 2 bases and J by 4 bases, 16 bases remained unmatched. Germline V gives CDR1 LNHDA, CDR2 SQIVND (reference sequence).

V and J are TRBV5-8 and TRBJ1-1, with TRBD1 identical over 8 bases. Germline-derived CDR1 and CDR2 are SGHTS and YDEGEE. There are 16 residues in the CDR3. J was trimmed by 4 bases and V by 3 bases; bases with no gene match: 11. CDR3 in amino acids: CASSSPSQGASTEAFF. DNA of the CDR3: TGTGCCAGCAGCTCGCCTTCGCAGGGGGCGAGCACTGAAGCTTTCTTT.

V usage is TRBV9 and J usage is TRBJ2-5, with D possibly matching TRBD1 (5 bases). The CDR3 covers 14 residues. The V gene's germline CDR1 is SGDLS and CDR2 YYNGEE. V shed 0 bases and J shed 5 bases, with 11 bases lying between them. The CDR3 protein is CASSVDPGKETQYF. The DNA of the CDR3 is TGTGCCAGCAGCGTAGACCCAGGGAAGGAGACCCAGTACTTC.

The rearrangement joins TRBV4-1 to TRBJ2-3, with no clear D. The CDR3 runs to 15 residues. The V and J ends lost 4 bases and 1 base respectively, with 12 bases between them. CDR1 is MGHRA, CDR2 YSYEKL, per germline. The DNA for the CDR3 is TGCGCCAGCAGCCTAGGTCCGTGGGGCACAGATACGCAGTATTTT. Amino acid sequence: CASSLGPWGTDTQYF.

The chain joins TRBV4-1 to TRBJ1-3; D gene uncertain. V lost 4 bases to trimming and J lost 4 bases, with 23 bases between them. CDR3 length: 18 amino acids. CDR1 MGHRA and CDR2 YSYEKL come from the germline V gene. CDR3: CASSPIGSGGVYGNTIYF. The CDR3 bases are TGCGCCAGCAGCCCCATAGGGAGTGGCGGGGTTTACGGAAACACCATATATTTT.

This sequence joins TRBV9 and TRBJ1-4, with D unclear. From germline, CDR1 is SGDLS and CDR2 YYNGEE. The V end lost 4 bases, the J end lost 3 bases, and 7 bases lay between the germline ends. The CDR3 is 13 residues long. The CDR3 DNA follows: TGTGCCAGCAGCCCCGGGCCTAATGAAAAACTGTTTTTT. It encodes CASSPGPNEKLFF.

This clone was seen once. The V and J genes are TRBV9 and TRBJ2-2; D not certain. The V end was cut by 3 bases, the J end by 8 bases, with 5 bases between. This CDR3 is built from 11 residues. The germline gives CDR1 SGDLS, CDR2 YYNGEE. The CDR3 nucleotides read TGTGCCAGCAGCGGGTCGGGGGAGCTGTTTTTT. Translation gives CASSGSGELFF.

The chain combines TRBV5-1 with TRBJ2-5; the D gene is possibly TRBD2 (5 bases). Trimming pared 4 bases from V and 5 bases from J, leaving 12 bases between. Germline assignment: CDR1 SGHRS and CDR2 YFSETQ. The CDR3 loop spans 13 amino acids. The chain's CDR3 is CASSPDPGETQYF. The CDR3 DNA reads as TGCGCCAGCAGCCCGGACCCGGGGGAGACCCAGTACTTC.